Below are 17 T cell receptor beta chains sequenced from a single sample in a study of blood T cells in healthy people across ages (dated by TCRdb to between 2015 and 2016). The protocol used for the library was 5' RACE. Data came from an Illumina HiSeq 2500. A second PCR of 7 to 11 cycles was run with a J-beta primer mix and a sample-barcoded 5' primer. The raw public reads went through TCRdb reprocessing: fastp at Q25, MiXCR clone calling, in-frame beta chains kept. Duplicate CDR3 protein sequences are folded into a single record with the most common DNA and genes. Across this sample there are around 790,000 distinct CDR3 sequences, with under 55% seen only once. The ten largest clones add up to about 19% of the sample. The material sequenced was blood. The receptors originated from a man aged 55 to 69 in good health.

This clonotype was counted many times. The V call is TRBV7-2, the J call TRBJ2-7; maybe TRBD2 (5 bases). Germline values: CDR1 SGHTA, CDR2 FQGNSA. The CDR3 is 16 amino acids. V lost 1 base and J lost 9, with 22 bases in between. CDR3 residues: CASSLDRRTPLAGQYF. For the CDR3, the DNA is TGTGCCAGCAGCTTAGATCGTCGGACTCCACTCGCGGGGCAGTACTTC.

This clonotype was found a few times. The genes are TRBV29-1 and TRBJ2-1, with TRBD2 matching over 7 bases. V gave up 4 bases and J gave up 3 bases; unmatched junction bases: 12. Germline CDR1 SQVTM, CDR2 ANQGSEA. The CDR3 contains 16 residues. CDR3 sequence: CSVVGTGGVGYNEQFF. Written as DNA, the CDR3 is TGCAGCGTTGTTGGCACGGGGGGTGTTGGCTACAATGAGCAGTTCTTC.

This chain connects TRBV30 to TRBJ2-2, with 8 bases matching TRBD1. The CDR3 contains 15 residues. CDR1 and CDR2 (germline): GTSNPN, SVGIG (reference sequence). V was pared by 0 bases and J by 0 bases, with 0 bases of the junction left unmatched. CDR3 coding DNA: TGTGCCTGGAGTGTGGGACAGGCGAACACCGGGGAGCTGTTTTTT. Translated: CAWSVGQANTGELFF.

The table lists this clonotype with a few counts. The V call is TRBV6-2 or TRBV6-3, the J call TRBJ2-7; no definite D call. This CDR3 contains 13 residues. From germline, CDR1 is MNHEY and CDR2 SVGEGT. Trimming left V 2 bases short and J 3 bases short, with 8 bases between. The chain's CDR3 is CASSYLGFYEQYF. The CDR3 region has the DNA TGTGCCAGCAGTTACCTGGGCTTCTACGAGCAGTACTTC.

This chain links TRBV3-1 with TRBJ2-7, with 9 nucleotides matching TRBD1. The CDR3 length is 14 residues. The V segment lost 4 bases and the J segment 6 bases; nucleotides outside the gene matches: 7. Per germline, CDR1 LGHDT and CDR2 YNNKEL (reference sequence). The CDR3 spells CASSPGQGVCEQYF. CDR3 nucleotides: TGTGCCAGCAGCCCGGGACAGGGAGTTTGCGAGCAGTACTTC.

The chain has TRBV20-1 and TRBJ2-1; 7 bases are shared with TRBD1. The J segment lost 4 bases and the V segment lost 6 bases, leaving 12 bases of the junction unmatched. CDR3 size: 15 residues. The germline CDR1 and CDR2 sequences are DFQATT and SNEGSKA (reference sequence). The CDR3 here is CSAPEGDRYYNEQFF. Here the CDR3 DNA reads TGCAGTGCCCCCGAGGGGGACAGATATTACAATGAGCAGTTCTTC.

This clonotype was counted a few times. J is TRBJ2-5 and V is TRBV7-2; TRBD1 or TRBD2 may be the D gene (5 bases each). Germline V gene data show CDR1 as SGHTA and CDR2 as FQGNSA. V was cut by 0 bases and J by 9 bases, with 11 bases left in between. The CDR3 sequence is 13 residues long. The CDR3 DNA reads as TGTGCCAGCAGCTTAGCCTCCGTGGGGGCCCAGTACTTC. Protein: CASSLASVGAQYF.

The chain combines TRBV6-2 or TRBV6-3 with TRBJ2-1, with D perhaps TRBD2 (5 bases). The CDR3 is made up of 15 amino acids. Germline V gives CDR1 MNHEY, CDR2 SVGEGT. Trimming shortened V by 5 bases and J by 4 bases, and 15 bases separated the two germline ends. The CDR3 here is CASSVAASLYNEQFF. The CDR3 nucleotides are TGTGCCAGCAGTGTCGCGGCTAGCCTATACAATGAGCAGTTCTTC.

The J gene is TRBJ2-4, the V gene TRBV7-2, with a possible D match to TRBD2 (6 bases). The closer fit of TRBJ2-7 to the DNA end suggests the J call may be wrong. This CDR3 comprises 16 residues. CDR1 SGHTA and CDR2 FQGNSA come from the germline V gene. This chain's CDR3 is CASSLGWGPRTIEQYF. The CDR3 bases are TGTGCCAGCAGCTTAGGGTGGGGACCCCGGACTATCGAGCAGTACTTC.

The chain employs TRBV6-5 and TRBJ2-7; tentatively, D is TRBD1 (5 bases). This CDR3 is built from 15 residues. With 6 bases removed from V and 0 bases from J, the gap between germline ends came to 15 bases. CDR1 MNHEY and CDR2 SVGAGI come from the germline V gene. The CDR3 DNA follows: TGTGCCAGCAGCCTACAGGATCCCACCTCCTACGAGCAGTACTTC. Amino acid sequence: CASSLQDPTSYEQYF.

This chain uses TRBV6-2 or TRBV6-3 with TRBJ1-6; 9 bases match TRBD1. The V and J ends lost 7 bases and 7 bases, in that order; junction bases with no gene match: 8. The CDR3 contains 15 residues. Germline values: CDR1 MNHEY, CDR2 SVGEGT. The CDR3 spells CASKLGQGYNSPLHF. In DNA, the CDR3 is TGTGCCAGCAAGCTCGGACAGGGGTACAATTCACCCCTCCACTTT.

In this sample, this clonotype turned up many times. J is TRBJ2-2 and V is TRBV7-2; D possibly corresponds to TRBD2 (6 bases). The germline CDR1 and CDR2 sequences are SGHTA and FQGNSA. V was shortened by 2 bases and J by 8 bases, with 18 bases between the two germline ends. CDR3 length: 16 residues. The CDR3 DNA follows: TGTGCCAGCAGCTTATTTGGACTAACGAACTCTGGGGAGCTGTTTTTT. It translates to CASSLFGLTNSGELFF.

The gene calls are TRBV6-2 or TRBV6-3 and TRBJ2-7; 9 bases map to TRBD1. Germline V gives CDR1 MNHEY, CDR2 SVGEGT. The CDR3 extends over 15 amino acids. Losses at the gene ends were 5 bases for V and 4 bases for J; bases not matched to a gene: 9. DNA of the CDR3: TGTGCCAGCAGTCCCGCCGGGACAGGGATGTACGAGCAGTACTTC. This encodes CASSPAGTGMYEQYF.

This clonotype was picked up one time. This chain uses TRBV7-9 with TRBJ2-7, with 10 nucleotides matching TRBD2. Judging by the DNA end, TRBJ2-3 fits better; the J call may be wrong. The CDR3 length is 15 residues. CDR1 and CDR2 (germline): SEHNR, FQNEAQ (reference sequence). The DNA of the CDR3 is TGTGCCAGCAGCTTATTAGCGGGGGGACAGAATACGCAGTATTTT. Translated: CASSLLAGGQNTQYF.

This clonotype was detected a few times. CDR3 protein: CSVATGGYTF. Written as DNA, the CDR3 is TGCAGCGTTGCAACAGGGGGCTACACCTTC. The V call is TRBV29-1, the J call TRBJ1-2; D perhaps matches TRBD1 (6 bases). V lost 4 bases, J lost 8 bases, and 8 bases lay in between. The CDR3 covers 10 residues. In germline, CDR1 is SQVTM, CDR2 ANQGSEA.

This clonotype has a count of ten or more. V gene TRBV5-1 combines with J gene TRBJ2-1, with D perhaps TRBD2 (6 bases). Germline loops: CDR1 SGHRS, CDR2 YFSETQ. The CDR3 totals 15 residues. V shed 4 bases and J shed 0 bases, with 11 bases lying between them. The CDR3 loop reads CASSTRGSSYNEQFF. CDR3 in DNA: TGCGCCAGCAGCACACGGGGGAGCTCCTACAATGAGCAGTTCTTC.

This clonotype was recorded a few times. The chain links TRBV6-2 or TRBV6-3 to TRBJ1-1; D not certain. CDR3 size: 13 residues. Trimming stripped 5 bases from V and 1 base from J, with 8 bases between. The germline V gene has CDR1 MNHEY and CDR2 SVGEGT. The CDR3 region has the DNA TGTGCCAGCAGTCCTAACCCGAACACTGAAGCTTTCTTT. Amino acid sequence: CASSPNPNTEAFF.